This T cell receptor (beta chain) stems from a study of T cell responses to AZD1222 COVID-19 vaccine. On the study more broadly: Second doses were pooled across both intervals (about 4 or about 12 weeks). Study-wide points: The study found vaccine-associated CD4 TCRs spanning spike, dominant at 160-218 and 743-854. Increased Spike-specific TCR breadth and depth were observed after two AZD1222 doses.

In regard to this clone: Antigen: not known.

Germline lookup yields CDR1 MDHEN and CDR2 SYDVKM. The CDR3 runs to 12 residues. V was pared by 4 bases and J by 1 base, with 4 bases between. Some clones are missing from TCRdb's copy, which holds only in-frame ones; the method was immunoSEQ multiplex PCR. The sample yields around 150,000 clones, approximately 84% seen once. The sample in question was peripheral blood, obtained on day 0 of AZD1222 vaccination. The chain joins TRBV28 to TRBJ1-1; no clear D. This receptor was identified in an adult in good health. CDR3 DNA: TGTGCCAGCAGTTCCCCGAACACTGAAGCTTTCTTT. Protein product: CASSSPNTEAFF.